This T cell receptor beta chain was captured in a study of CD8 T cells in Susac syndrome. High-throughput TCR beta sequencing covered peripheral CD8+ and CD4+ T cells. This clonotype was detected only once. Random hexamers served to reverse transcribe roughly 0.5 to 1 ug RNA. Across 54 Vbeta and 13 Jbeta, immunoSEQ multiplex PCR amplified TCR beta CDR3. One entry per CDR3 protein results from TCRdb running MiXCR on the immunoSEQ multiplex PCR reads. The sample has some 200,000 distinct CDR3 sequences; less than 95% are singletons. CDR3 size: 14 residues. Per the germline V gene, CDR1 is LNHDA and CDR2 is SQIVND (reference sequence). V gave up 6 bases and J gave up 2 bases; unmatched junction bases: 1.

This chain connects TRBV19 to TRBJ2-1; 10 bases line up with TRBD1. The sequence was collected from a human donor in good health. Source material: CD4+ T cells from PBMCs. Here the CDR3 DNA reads TGTGCCAGTAGGACAGGGGGCACCTACAATGAGCAGTTCTTC. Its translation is CASRTGGTYNEQFF.